The rows below give T cell receptor beta chains drawn from one sample of a study of spatial heterogeneity in lung cancer. TCRdb re-called the 5' RACE reads through MiXCR, storing one row per CDR3 protein. Of approximately 12,000 distinct CDR3 sequences in the sample, roughly an eighth were seen once. The sequenced sample was PBMCs, obtained at surgery. The receptors derive from a female donor with early-stage non-small cell lung cancer. The CDR3 runs from the conserved cysteine through the conserved F or W. A D gene is named only where the DNA matches it firmly. A row's size may be missing; if present it is once, few, many or a size class.

clone size	V gene	D gene	J gene	CDR3 DNA	CDR3 protein
many	TRBV5-1	TRBD1	TRBJ1-1	TGCGCCAGCAGCTTGGAACGGACAGGGCGGACTGAAGCTTTCTTT	CASSLERTGRTEAFF
many	TRBV4-1	NA	TRBJ2-5	TGCGCCAGCAGCCAAGGGGGGCCGGAGACCCAGTACTTC	CASSQGGPETQYF
many	TRBV3-1	NA	TRBJ2-7	TGTGCCAGCAGCCCCAGGGGTATCGAGCAGTACTTC	CASSPRGIEQYF
NA	TRBV7-8	TRBD2	TRBJ2-2	TGTGCCAGCAGCTTAACAAGCGGGGGGGTTAACACCGGGGAGCTGTTTTTT	CASSLTSGGVNTGELFF
many	TRBV18	NA	TRBJ2-7	TGTGCCAGCTCACTCGTTGAGTCGTCATACGAGCAGTACTTC	CASSLVESSYEQYF
many	TRBV20-1	NA	TRBJ1-4	TGCAGTGCTAGAGACTTTAAGTTCGCAACTAATGAAAAACTGTTTTTT	CSARDFKFATNEKLFF
medium-sized	TRBV2	TRBD1	TRBJ1-5	TGTGCCAGCAGTGGGACAGGGGGTATTCAGCCCCAGCATTTT	CASSGTGGIQPQHF
medium-sized	TRBV29-1	NA	TRBJ1-1	TGCAGCGTTGAAGAAGGGGTAACTGAAGCTTTCTTT	CSVEEGVTEAFF
few	TRBV10-3	NA	TRBJ2-5	TGTGCCATCAGTGAGGGGGCTCGGAAAGAGACCCAGTACTTC	CAISEGARKETQYF
NA	TRBV5-1	TRBD1	TRBJ2-7	TGCGCCAGCAGCGTGGGACAGGGGCAGGGCGAGCAGTACTTC	CASSVGQGQGEQYF
many	TRBV7-9	NA	TRBJ2-3	TGTGCCAGCAGGCGGGAACCCACAGATACGCAGTATTTT	CASRREPTDTQYF
many	TRBV5-1	NA	TRBJ2-7	TGCGCCAGCAGTTATTCACAGGGTACTGGCGAGCAGTACTTC	CASSYSQGTGEQYF
many	TRBV7-2	TRBD1	TRBJ1-2	TGTGCCAGCAGCTTCGACAGGGAGTATGGCTACACCTTC	CASSFDREYGYTF
NA	TRBV6-2/TRBV6-3	NA	TRBJ2-7	TGTGCCAGCACCGACGGGATCTACGAGCAGTACTTC	CASTDGIYEQYF
many	TRBV15	TRBD1	TRBJ2-1	TGTGCCACCAGCAAATCCGGGACAGGCAGCTACAATGAGCAGTTCTTC	CATSKSGTGSYNEQFF
many	TRBV5-6	NA	TRBJ2-5	TGTGCCAGCACCCTGTCCGGAGAGACCCAGTACTTC	CASTLSGETQYF
few	TRBV6-5	TRBD2	TRBJ2-7	TGTGCCAGCAGTAGGACTAGCGAGTACGAGCAGTACTTC	CASSRTSEYEQYF
medium-sized	TRBV29-1	NA	TRBJ2-6	TGCAGCGTTGTTAGTTCTGGGGCCAACGTCCTGACTTTC	CSVVSSGANVLTF
medium-sized	TRBV27	TRBD2	TRBJ2-7	TGTGCCAGCAGCCACCGCGGGACTAGCGGGAGCGTATACGAGCAGTACTTC	CASSHRGTSGSVYEQYF
many	TRBV12-3/TRBV12-4	NA	TRBJ1-3	TGTGCCAGCAGTTTATATCAGGGTGCTGGAAACACCATATATTTT	CASSLYQGAGNTIYF
many	TRBV29-1	TRBD1	TRBJ1-5	TGCAGCCCAAGCACAGGGGACAGGGGTAATCAGCCCCAGCATTTT	CSPSTGDRGNQPQHF
medium-sized	TRBV6-1	NA	TRBJ2-3	TGTGCCAGCAGTGAAGTGGGAGATACGCAGTATTTT	CASSEVGDTQYF
medium-sized	TRBV12-3/TRBV12-4	NA	TRBJ2-7	TGTGCCAGCAGTTATTCCCCTCCCCACGAGCAGTACTTC	CASSYSPPHEQYF
many	TRBV7-8	NA	TRBJ2-1	TGTGCCAGCAGCCGATCCGGCACGTCCTACAATGAGCAGTTCTTC	CASSRSGTSYNEQFF
medium-sized	TRBV20-1	NA	TRBJ2-3	TGCAGTGCTAGCGTACCAGGTACGGGGGCAGATACGCAGTATTTT	CSASVPGTGADTQYF
few	TRBV7-2	TRBD2	TRBJ2-3	TGTGCCAGCAGCCATCGACCGGGACTAGCCCAAGATACGCAGTATTTT	CASSHRPGLAQDTQYF
medium-sized	TRBV7-2	NA	TRBJ2-3	TGTGCCAGCAGCTTAGGCCCCACAGATACGCAGTATTTT	CASSLGPTDTQYF